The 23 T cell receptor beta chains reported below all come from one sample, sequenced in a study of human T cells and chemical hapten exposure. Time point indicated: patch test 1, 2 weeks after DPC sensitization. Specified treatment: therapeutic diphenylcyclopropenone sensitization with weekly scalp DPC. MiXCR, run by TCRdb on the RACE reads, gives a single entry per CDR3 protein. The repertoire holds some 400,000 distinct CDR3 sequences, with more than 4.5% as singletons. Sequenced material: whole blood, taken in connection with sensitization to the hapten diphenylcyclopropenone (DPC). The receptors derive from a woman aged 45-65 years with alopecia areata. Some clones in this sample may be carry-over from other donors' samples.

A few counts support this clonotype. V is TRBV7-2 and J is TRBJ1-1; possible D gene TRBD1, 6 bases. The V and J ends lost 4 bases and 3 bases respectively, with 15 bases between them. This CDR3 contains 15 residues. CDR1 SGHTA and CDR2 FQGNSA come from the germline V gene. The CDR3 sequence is CASSSETGWDTEAFF. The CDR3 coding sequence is TGTGCCAGCAGCTCTGAGACAGGATGGGACACTGAAGCTTTCTTT.

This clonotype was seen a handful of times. CDR3 amino acids: CASSPGRRPNYGYTF. In DNA, the CDR3 is TGTGCCAGCAGCCCGGGCCGGCGGCCTAACTATGGCTACACCTTC. This chain joins TRBV11-2 and TRBJ1-2, with D hard to call. V gave up 5 bases and J gave up 0 bases, with 13 bases separating them. The CDR3 spans 15 residues. CDR1 is SGHAT, CDR2 FQNNGV, per germline. Full variable domain (rest looked up from reference TRBV11-2 and TRBJ1-2): EAGVAQSPRYKIIEKRQSVAFWCNPISGHATLYWYQQILGQGPKLLIQFQNNGVVDDSQLPKDRFSAERLKGVDSTLKIQPAKLEDSAVYLCASSPGRRPNYGYTFGSGTRLTVV.

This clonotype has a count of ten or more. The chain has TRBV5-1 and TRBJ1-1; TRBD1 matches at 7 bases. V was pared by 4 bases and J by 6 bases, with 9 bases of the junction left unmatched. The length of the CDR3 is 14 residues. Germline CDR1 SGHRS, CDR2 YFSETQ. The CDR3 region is CASSPAGTAPEAFF. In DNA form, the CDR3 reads TGCGCCAGCAGCCCAGCTGGGACAGCCCCTGAAGCTTTCTTT.

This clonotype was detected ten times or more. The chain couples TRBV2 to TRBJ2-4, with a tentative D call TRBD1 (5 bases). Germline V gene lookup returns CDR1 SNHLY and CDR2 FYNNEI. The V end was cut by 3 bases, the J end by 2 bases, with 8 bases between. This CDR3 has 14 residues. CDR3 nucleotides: TGTGCCAGCAGTGACAGGGCGACCAAAAACATTCAGTACTTC. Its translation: CASSDRATKNIQYF.

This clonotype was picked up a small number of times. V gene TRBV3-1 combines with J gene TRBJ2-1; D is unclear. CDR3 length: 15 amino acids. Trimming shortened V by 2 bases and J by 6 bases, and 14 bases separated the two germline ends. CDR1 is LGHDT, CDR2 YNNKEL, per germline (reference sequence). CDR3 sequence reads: CASSQWSVVFNEQFF. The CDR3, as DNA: TGTGCCAGCAGCCAATGGAGCGTAGTCTTCAATGAGCAGTTCTTC.

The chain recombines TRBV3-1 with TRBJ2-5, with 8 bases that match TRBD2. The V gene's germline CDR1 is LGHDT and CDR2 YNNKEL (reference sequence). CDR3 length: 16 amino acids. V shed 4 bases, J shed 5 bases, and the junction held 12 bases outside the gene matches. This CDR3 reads CASSLISTSAGETQYF. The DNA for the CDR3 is TGTGCCAGCAGCCTCATATCGACTAGCGCGGGGGAGACCCAGTACTTC.

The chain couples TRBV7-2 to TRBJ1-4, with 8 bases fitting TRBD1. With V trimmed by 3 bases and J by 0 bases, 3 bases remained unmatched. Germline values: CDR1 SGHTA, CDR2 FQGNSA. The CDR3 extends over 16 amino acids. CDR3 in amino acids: CASSFQGAATNEKLFF. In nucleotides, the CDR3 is TGTGCCAGCAGCTTTCAGGGGGCCGCAACTAATGAAAAACTGTTTTTT.

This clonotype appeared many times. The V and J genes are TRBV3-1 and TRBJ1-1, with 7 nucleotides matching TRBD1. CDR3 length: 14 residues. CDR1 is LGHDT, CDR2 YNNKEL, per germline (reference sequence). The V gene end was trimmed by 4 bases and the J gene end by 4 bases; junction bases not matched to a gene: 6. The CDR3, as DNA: TGTGCCAGCAGCCCAAAGGGGGCTGGCACTGAAGCTTTCTTT. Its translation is CASSPKGAGTEAFF.

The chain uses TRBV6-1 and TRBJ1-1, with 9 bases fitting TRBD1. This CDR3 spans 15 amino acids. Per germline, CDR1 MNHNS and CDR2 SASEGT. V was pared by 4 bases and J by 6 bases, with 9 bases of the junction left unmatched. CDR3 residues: CASSVTGGGMAEAFF. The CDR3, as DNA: TGTGCCAGCAGTGTGACAGGGGGGGGTATGGCTGAAGCTTTCTTT.

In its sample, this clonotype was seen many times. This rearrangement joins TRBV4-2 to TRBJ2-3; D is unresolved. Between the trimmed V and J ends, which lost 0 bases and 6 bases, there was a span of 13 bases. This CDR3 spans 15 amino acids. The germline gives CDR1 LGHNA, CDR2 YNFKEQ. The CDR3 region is CASSQEYSVADTQYF. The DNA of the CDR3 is TGTGCCAGCAGCCAAGAATATTCAGTGGCGGATACGCAGTATTTT.

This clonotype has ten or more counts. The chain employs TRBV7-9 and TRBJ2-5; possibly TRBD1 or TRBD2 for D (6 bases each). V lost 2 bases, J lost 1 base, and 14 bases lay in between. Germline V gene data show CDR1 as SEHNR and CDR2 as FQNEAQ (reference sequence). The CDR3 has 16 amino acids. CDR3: CASSLYGGLFQETQYF. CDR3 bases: TGTGCCAGCAGCTTATACGGGGGCCTCTTCCAAGAGACCCAGTACTTC.

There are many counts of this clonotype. Here the CDR3 reads CASSLDRGYTF. The DNA of the CDR3 is TGTGCCAGCAGCCTTGATCGTGGCTACACCTTC. The V call is TRBV3-1, the J call TRBJ1-2; D gene uncertain. The CDR3 sequence is 11 residues long. V lost 4 bases and J 7 bases, leaving 7 bases between the germline ends. Per germline, CDR1 LGHDT and CDR2 YNNKEL (reference sequence). The variable domain in full, with the rest retrieved from reference TRBV3-1 and TRBJ1-2, is DTAVSQTPKYLVTQMGNDKSIKCEQNLGHDTMYWYKQDSKKFLKIMFSYNNKELIINETVPNRFSPKSPDKAHLNLHINSLELGDSAVYFCASSLDRGYTFGSGTRLTVV.

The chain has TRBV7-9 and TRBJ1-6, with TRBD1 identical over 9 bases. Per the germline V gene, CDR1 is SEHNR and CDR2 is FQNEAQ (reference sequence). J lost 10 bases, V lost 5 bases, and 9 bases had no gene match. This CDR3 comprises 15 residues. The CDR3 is CASSMGQGTESPLHF. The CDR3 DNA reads TGTGCCAGCAGCATGGGACAGGGAACGGAATCACCCCTCCACTTT.

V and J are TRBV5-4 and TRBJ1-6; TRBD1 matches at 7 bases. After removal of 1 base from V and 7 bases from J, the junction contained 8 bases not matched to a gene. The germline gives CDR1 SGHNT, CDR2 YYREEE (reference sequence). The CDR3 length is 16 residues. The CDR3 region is CASSLRRDRGNSPLHF. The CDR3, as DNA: TGTGCCAGCAGCTTGCGCCGGGACAGAGGCAATTCACCCCTCCACTTT.

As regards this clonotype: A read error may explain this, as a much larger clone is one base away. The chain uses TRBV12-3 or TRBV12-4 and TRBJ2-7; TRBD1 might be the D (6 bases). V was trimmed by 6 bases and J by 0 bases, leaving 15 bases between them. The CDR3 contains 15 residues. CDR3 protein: CASSSNRASSYEQYF. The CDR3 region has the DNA TGTGCCAGCAGCTCGAACAGGGCTTCCTCCTACGAGCAGTACTTC.

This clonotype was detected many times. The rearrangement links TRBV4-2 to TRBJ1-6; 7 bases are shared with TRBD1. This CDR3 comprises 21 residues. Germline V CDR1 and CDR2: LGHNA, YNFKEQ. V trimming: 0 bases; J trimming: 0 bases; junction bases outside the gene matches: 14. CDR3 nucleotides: TGTGCCAGCAGCCAAGAAAGATTCTGGACAGGCAGTCACTCCTATAATTCACCCCTCCACTTT. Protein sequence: CASSQERFWTGSHSYNSPLHF.

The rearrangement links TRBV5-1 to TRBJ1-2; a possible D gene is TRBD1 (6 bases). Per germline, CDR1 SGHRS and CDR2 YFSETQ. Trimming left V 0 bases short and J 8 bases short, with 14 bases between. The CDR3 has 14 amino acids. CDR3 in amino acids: CASSLETGYEGYTF. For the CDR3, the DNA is TGCGCCAGCAGCTTGGAGACAGGATATGAGGGCTACACCTTC.

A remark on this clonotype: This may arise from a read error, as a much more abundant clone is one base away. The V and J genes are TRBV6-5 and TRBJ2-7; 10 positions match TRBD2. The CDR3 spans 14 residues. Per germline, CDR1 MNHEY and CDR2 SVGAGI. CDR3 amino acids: CASGYSGGTYEQYF. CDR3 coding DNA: TGTGCCAGCGGTTATAGCGGGGGGACCTACGAGCAGTACTTC.

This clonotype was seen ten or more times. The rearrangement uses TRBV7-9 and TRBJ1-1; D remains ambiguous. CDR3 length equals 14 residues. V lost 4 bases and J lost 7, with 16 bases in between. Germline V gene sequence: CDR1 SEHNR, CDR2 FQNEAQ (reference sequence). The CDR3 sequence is CASSYDKNLFEAFF. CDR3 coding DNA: TGTGCCAGCAGCTATGACAAGAACCTATTTGAAGCTTTCTTT.

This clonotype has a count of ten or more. CDR3 sequence: CASSYSSGTGGPNEQFF. In nucleotides, the CDR3 is TGTGCCAGCAGTTACTCGTCCGGGACAGGGGGACCCAATGAGCAGTTCTTC. The rearrangement joins TRBV6-5 to TRBJ2-1; 11 positions agree with TRBD1. Trimming removed 0 bases from V and 6 bases from J; junction bases left unmatched: 7. Germline V gene data show CDR1 as MNHEY and CDR2 as SVGAGI. The CDR3 covers 17 residues.

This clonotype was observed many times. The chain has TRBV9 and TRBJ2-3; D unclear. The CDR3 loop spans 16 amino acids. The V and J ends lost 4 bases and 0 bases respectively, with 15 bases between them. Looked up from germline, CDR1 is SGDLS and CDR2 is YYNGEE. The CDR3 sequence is CASSPSTTTSTDTQYF. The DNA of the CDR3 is TGTGCCAGCAGCCCCTCGACCACGACTAGCACAGATACGCAGTATTTT.

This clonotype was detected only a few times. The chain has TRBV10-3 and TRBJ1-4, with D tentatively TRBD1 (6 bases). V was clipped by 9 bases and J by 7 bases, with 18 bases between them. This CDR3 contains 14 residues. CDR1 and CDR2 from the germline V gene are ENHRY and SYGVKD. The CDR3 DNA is TGTGCCATTGGGGTCGGGGGCTCTGGTGAAAAACTGTTTTTT. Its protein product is CAIGVGGSGEKLFF.

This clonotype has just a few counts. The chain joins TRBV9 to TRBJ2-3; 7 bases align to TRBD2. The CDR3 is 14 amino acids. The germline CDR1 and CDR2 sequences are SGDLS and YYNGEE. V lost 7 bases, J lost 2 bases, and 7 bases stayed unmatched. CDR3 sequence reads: CASEGAGLTDTQYF. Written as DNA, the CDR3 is TGTGCCAGCGAGGGAGCGGGGCTCACAGATACGCAGTATTTT.